The present T cell receptor beta chain was sequenced within a study of T cell repertoires in cytomegalovirus infection. Study-wide findings and caveats: People with CMV and the relevant HLA were identified by cumulative public TCR beta family frequency.

The CDR3 runs to 14 residues. Germline CDR1 is SNHLY and CDR2 is FYNNEI. Between the trimmed V and J ends, which lost 9 bases and 4 bases, there was a span of 19 bases. One entry per CDR3 protein results from TCRdb running MiXCR on the reads. The table lists under 95,000 distinct CDR3 sequences, 45% to 50% of them singletons. This clonotype was picked up a small number of times. No antigen is known for it. The receptor was isolated from a human donor in good health (CMV status not recorded). Some clones in this sample may be carry-over from other donors' samples. V usage is TRBV2 and J usage is TRBJ2-7; D may match TRBD1 or TRBD2 (5 bases each). Specimen: CD8+ T cells from cultured PBMCs, collected from culture after CMV antigen stimulation. Here the CDR3 reads CASGGLGDVYEQYF. In DNA, the CDR3 is TGTGCCAGTGGGGGTCTTGGGGACGTATACGAGCAGTACTTC.